This entry concerns a single T cell receptor (beta chain). Antigen unknown. The sample is drawn from a study of cytomegalovirus exposure and HLA in healthy donors. The wider study: Sequencing of roughly 180 million T cells in an earlier analysis found 120 million or so unique TCR beta sequences.

Likely unrecorded immune exposures existed in these nominally healthy donors. Germline V gene data show CDR1 as MNHEY and CDR2 as SMNVEV (reference sequence). The junction had 4 bases not matched to a gene; V was cut back by 2 bases and J by 2 bases. The CDR3 is 15 amino acids. General observations from the study: The majority of TCR sequences were rare, yet some public TCRs appeared in many donors. As was reported, the classifier diagnosed cytomegalovirus status with high specificity and sensitivity.

The PCR used 60 Vbeta and 13 Jbeta primers. Profiling relied on immunoSEQ multiplex PCR, and the TCRdb table lists in-frame clones only, not all of them. Found here are under 200,000 clones, around 80% of them singletons; the top ten hold around 0.74%. The sequencing input was PBMCs. The V call is TRBV27, the J call TRBJ2-3, with 7 positions matching TRBD2. The TCR was taken from a woman aged 40 to 50 in good health and CMV-seronegative. The CDR3 sequence: CASSLQAGLTDTQYF. DNA of the CDR3: TGTGCCAGCAGTTTACAAGCGGGACTCACAGATACGCAGTATTTT.